The 2 T cell receptor beta chains given below trace back to one sample, sequenced in a study of blood T cell repertoires in COVID-19. Libraries were prepared by immunoSEQ multiplex PCR; TCRdb keeps only in-frame clonotypes and omits some of them. The sample lists 65,000 to 80,000 clones, more than 70% occurring once. Material: peripheral blood. The receptors derive from a man aged 65 to 79 with active or convalescent COVID-19.

CDR3 DNA sequence: TGTGCCAGCAGCTTAGCAGGACAGGGTGGCGAGACCCAGTACTTC. It yields the protein CASSLAGQGGETQYF. The chain uses TRBV5-6 and TRBJ2-5; TRBD1 matches at 8 bases. The V gene's germline CDR1 is SGHDT and CDR2 YYEEEE. Unmatched junction bases numbered 8, after V lost 2 bases and J lost 5 bases. The CDR3 length is 15 residues.

The J gene is TRBJ2-3, the V gene TRBV7-9, with 13 bases that match TRBD2. This CDR3 spans 19 amino acids. With 5 bases clipped from V and 4 bases from J, the junction kept 15 bases outside the gene matches. Germline V gene data show CDR1 as SEHNR and CDR2 as FQNEAQ (reference sequence). The CDR3 reads CASSKDSVLAGGISDTQYF. The CDR3 nucleotides read TGTGCCAGCAGCAAGGACAGCGTACTAGCGGGGGGGATTTCAGATACGCAGTATTTT.